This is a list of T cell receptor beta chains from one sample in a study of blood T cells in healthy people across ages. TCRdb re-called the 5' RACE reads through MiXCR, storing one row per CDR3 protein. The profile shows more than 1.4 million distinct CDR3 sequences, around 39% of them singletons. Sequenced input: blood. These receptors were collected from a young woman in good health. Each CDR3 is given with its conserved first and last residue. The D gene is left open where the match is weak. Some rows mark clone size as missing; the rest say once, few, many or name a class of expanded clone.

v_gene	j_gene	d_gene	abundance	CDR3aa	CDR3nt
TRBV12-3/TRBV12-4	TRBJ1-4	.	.	CASRKQGREKLFF	TGTGCCAGCAGAAAACAGGGTCGGGAAAAACTGTTTTTT
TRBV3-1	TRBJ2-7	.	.	CASSQGPSGQYF	TGTGCCAGCAGCCAAGGGCCCTCGGGGCAGTACTTC
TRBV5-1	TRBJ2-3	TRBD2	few	CASRRTSAADTQYF	TGCGCCAGCAGAAGGACTAGCGCAGCAGATACGCAGTATTTT
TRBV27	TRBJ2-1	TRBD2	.	CASSSTSLSYNEQFF	TGTGCCAGCAGTTCGACTAGCCTGTCCTACAATGAGCAGTTCTTC
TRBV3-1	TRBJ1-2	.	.	CASSQGTSIGWRYGYTF	TGTGCCAGCAGCCAGGGGACATCGATTGGGTGGAGGTATGGCTACACCTTC
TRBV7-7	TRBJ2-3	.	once	CASSSKPLSDTQYF	TGTGCCAGCAGCTCCAAACCCCTTTCAGATACGCAGTATTTT
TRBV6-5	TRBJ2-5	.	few	CASSYPSGKSREETQYF	TGTGCCAGCAGTTACCCCTCAGGAAAGAGTAGGGAAGAGACCCAGTACTTC
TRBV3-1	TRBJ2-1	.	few	CASSQGGQPNEQFF	TGTGCCAGCAGCCAAGGGGGACAACCTAATGAGCAGTTCTTC
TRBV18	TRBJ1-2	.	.	CASSPGAHYGYTF	TGTGCCAGCTCACCAGGGGCACACTATGGCTACACCTTC
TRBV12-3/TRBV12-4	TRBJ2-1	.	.	CASSLTKTGGNEQFF	TGTGCCAGCAGTTTAACCAAGACAGGAGGGAATGAGCAGTTCTTC
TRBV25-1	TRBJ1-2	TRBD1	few	CASGQGAYGYTF	TGTGCCAGTGGACAGGGGGCCTATGGCTACACCTTC
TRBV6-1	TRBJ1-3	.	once	CASSDSSSGNTIYF	TGTGCCAGCAGTGACTCAAGCTCTGGAAACACCATATATTTT
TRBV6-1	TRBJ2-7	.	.	CASSERKGDEQYF	TGTGCCAGCAGTGAAAGAAAAGGAGACGAGCAGTACTTC
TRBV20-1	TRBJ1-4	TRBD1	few	CSATGTEEKLFF	TGCAGTGCTACTGGGACAGAAGAAAAACTGTTTTTT
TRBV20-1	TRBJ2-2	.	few	CSARDQTPQIGELFF	TGCAGTGCTAGAGATCAGACGCCCCAGATTGGGGAGCTGTTTTTT
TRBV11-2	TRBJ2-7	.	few	CASSLMDSSYEQYF	TGTGCCAGCAGCTTAATGGACAGTTCCTACGAGCAGTACTTC
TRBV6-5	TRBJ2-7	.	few	CASSPSNYEQYF	TGTGCCAGCAGCCCGAGCAACTACGAGCAGTACTTC
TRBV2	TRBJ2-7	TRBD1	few	CASNGQALIHEQYF	TGTGCCAGCAATGGACAGGCCCTAATCCACGAGCAGTACTTC
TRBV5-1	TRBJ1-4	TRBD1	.	CASSFGGTGRNEKLFF	TGCGCCAGCAGCTTTGGAGGGACAGGGAGAAATGAAAAACTGTTTTTT
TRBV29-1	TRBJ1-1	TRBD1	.	CSVDDRGPAEAFF	TGCAGCGTTGATGACAGGGGGCCGGCTGAAGCTTTCTTT
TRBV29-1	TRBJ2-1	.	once	CSVGRWDYNEQFF	TGCAGCGTTGGACGTTGGGACTACAATGAGCAGTTCTTC
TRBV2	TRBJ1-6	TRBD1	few	CASSEGQGYSPLHF	TGTGCCAGCAGTGAAGGACAGGGTTATTCACCCCTCCACTTT
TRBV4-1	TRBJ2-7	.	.	CASSQDAQRELGYEQYF	TGCGCCAGCAGCCAAGATGCCCAGAGAGAATTGGGATACGAGCAGTACTTC
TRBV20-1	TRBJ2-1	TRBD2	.	CSARDMASGKMSEQFF	TGCAGTGCTAGAGATATGGCTAGCGGCAAAATGAGTGAGCAGTTCTTC
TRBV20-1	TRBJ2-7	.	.	CSASGPDPYEQYF	TGCAGTGCTAGCGGACCGGACCCCTACGAGCAGTACTTC
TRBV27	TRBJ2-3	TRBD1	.	CASSYTGGRIDTQYF	TGTGCCAGCAGTTACACAGGGGGAAGGATAGATACGCAGTATTTT
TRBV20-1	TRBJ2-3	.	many	CSASSNTQYF	TGCAGTGCTAGTTCAAATACGCAGTATTTT
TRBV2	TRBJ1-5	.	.	CASSEGSNSNQPQHF	TGTGCCAGCAGTGAAGGTTCCAATAGCAATCAGCCCCAGCATTTT
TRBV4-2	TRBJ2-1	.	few	CASSQEGLSTYNEQFF	TGTGCCAGCAGCCAAGAGGGTCTGTCGACCTACAATGAGCAGTTCTTC
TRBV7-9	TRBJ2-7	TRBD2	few	CASSRRGLAGPYEQYF	TGTGCCAGCAGCAGAAGGGGACTAGCGGGGCCCTACGAGCAGTACTTC
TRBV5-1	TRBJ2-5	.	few	CASSTNGPGVQETQYF	TGCGCCAGCAGCACAAACGGGCCGGGGGTACAAGAGACCCAGTACTTC
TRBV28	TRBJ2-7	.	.	CASSLPLAPLGQYF	TGTGCCAGCAGTCTCCCCCTAGCCCCCTTGGGACAGTACTTC
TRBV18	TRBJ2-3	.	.	CASSPEGPDTQYF	TGTGCCAGCAGTCCGGAGGGTCCAGATACGCAGTATTTT
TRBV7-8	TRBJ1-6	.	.	CASSLALADSNSPLHF	TGTGCCAGCAGCTTAGCGTTAGCGGACAGCAATTCACCCCTCCACTTT
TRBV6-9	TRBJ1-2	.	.	CASSYSGCLSYGYTF	TGTGCCAGCAGTTATTCGGGGTGCCTTAGCTATGGCTACACCTTC
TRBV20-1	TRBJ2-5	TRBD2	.	CSARITGTSVKETQYF	TGCAGTGCTAGAATTACTGGGACTAGCGTGAAAGAGACCCAGTACTTC
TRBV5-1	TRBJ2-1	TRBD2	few	CASSLGLASGPFGEQFF	TGCGCCAGCAGCCTGGGACTAGCGAGCGGCCCGTTCGGGGAGCAGTTCTTC
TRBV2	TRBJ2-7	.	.	CASSEALRKTLRRYEQYF	TGTGCCAGCAGTGAAGCGCTAAGAAAAACTCTCCGTCGCTACGAGCAGTACTTC
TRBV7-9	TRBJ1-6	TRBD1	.	CASSSVGTGGPFYNSPLHF	TGTGCCAGCAGCTCCGTGGGGACAGGGGGCCCCTTCTATAATTCACCCCTCCACTTT
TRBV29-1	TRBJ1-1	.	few	CSVAAGSNTEAFF	TGCAGCGTTGCCGCCGGATCCAACACTGAAGCTTTCTTT